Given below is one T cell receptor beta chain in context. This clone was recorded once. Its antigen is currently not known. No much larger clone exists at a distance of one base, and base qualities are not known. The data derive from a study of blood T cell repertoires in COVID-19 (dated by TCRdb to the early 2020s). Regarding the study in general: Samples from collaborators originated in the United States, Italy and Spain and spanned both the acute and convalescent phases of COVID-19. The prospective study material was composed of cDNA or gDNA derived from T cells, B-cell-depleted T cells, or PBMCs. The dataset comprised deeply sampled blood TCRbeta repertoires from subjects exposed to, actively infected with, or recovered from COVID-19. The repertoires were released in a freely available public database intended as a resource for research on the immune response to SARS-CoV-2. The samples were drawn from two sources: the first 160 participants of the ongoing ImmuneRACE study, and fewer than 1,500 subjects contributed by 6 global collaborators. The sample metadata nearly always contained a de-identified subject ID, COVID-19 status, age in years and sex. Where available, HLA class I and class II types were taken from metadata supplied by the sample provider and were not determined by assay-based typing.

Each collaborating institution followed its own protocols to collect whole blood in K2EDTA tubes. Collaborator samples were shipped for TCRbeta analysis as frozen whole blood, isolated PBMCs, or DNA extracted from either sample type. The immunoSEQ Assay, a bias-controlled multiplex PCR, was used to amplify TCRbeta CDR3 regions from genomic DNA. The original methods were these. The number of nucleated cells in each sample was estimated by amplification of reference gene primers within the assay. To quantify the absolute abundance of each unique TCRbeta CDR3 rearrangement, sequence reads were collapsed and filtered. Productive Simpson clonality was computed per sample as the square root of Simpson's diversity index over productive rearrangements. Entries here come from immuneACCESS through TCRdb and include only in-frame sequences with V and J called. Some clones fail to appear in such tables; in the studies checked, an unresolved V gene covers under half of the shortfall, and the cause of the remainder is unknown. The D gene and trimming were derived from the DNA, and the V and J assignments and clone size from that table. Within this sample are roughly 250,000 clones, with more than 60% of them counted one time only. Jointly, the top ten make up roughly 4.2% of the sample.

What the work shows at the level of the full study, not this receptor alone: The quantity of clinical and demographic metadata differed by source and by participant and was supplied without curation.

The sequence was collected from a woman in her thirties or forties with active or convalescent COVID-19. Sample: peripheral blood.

CDR3 protein: CASSDINRDRVGEQYF. The sequenced DNA is TGTGCCAGCAGCGACATAAACAGGGACAGGGTGGGGGAGCAGTACTTC. The rearranged segments are TRBV2 and TRBJ2-7; TRBD1 lines up with 9 middle nucleotides. The germline V end is reduced by 6 bases and the J end by 7 bases; junction bases left unmatched: 16. The germline V gene supplies CDR1 SNHLY and CDR2 FYNNEI. Including cysteine and phenylalanine, the CDR3 has 16 amino acids. Here the CDR3 DNA is all that survives: 48 bases in frame from base 1.